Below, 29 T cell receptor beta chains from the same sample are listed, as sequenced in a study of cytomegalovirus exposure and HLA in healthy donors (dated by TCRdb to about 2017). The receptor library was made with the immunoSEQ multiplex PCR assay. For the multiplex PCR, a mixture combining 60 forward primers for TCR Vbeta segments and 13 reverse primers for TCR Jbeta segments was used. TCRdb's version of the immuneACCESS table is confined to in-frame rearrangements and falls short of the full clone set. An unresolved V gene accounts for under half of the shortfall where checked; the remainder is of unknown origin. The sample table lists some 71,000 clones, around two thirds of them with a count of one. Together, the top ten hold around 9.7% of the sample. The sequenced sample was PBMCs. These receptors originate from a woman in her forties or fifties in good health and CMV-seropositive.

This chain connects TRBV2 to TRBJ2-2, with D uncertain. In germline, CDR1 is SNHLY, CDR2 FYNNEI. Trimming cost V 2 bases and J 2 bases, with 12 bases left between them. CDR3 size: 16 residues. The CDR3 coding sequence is TGTGCCAGCAGTGAACGGTTACTGATAAACACCGGGGAGCTGTTTTTT. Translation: CASSERLLINTGELFF.

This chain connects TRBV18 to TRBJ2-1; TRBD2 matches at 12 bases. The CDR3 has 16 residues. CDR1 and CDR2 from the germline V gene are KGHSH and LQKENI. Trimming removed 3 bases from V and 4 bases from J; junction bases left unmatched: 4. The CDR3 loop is CASSPNGLAGYNEQFF. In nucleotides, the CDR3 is TGTGCCAGCTCACCCAACGGACTAGCGGGATACAATGAGCAGTTCTTC.

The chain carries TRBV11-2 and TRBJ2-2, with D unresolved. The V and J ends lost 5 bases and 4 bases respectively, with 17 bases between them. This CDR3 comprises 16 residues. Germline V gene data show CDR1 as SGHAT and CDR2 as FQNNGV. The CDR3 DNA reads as TGTGCCAGCAGCACCGTGACACTGGAATTCACCGGGGAGCTGTTTTTT. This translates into CASSTVTLEFTGELFF.

The CDR3 protein is CASSLGRVGYTF. DNA for the CDR3: TGTGCCAGCAGTTTAGGCAGGGTTGGCTACACCTTC. The rearrangement joins TRBV28 to TRBJ1-2; weak D call: TRBD1 (5 bases). Germline V gene sequence: CDR1 MDHEN, CDR2 SYDVKM. The ends were cut back, 2 bases at V and 7 bases at J, with 8 bases in the middle. The CDR3 length is 12 residues.

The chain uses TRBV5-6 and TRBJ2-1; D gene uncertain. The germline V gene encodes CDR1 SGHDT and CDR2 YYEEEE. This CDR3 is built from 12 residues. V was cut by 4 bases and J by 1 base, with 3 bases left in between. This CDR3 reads CASSHSYNEQFF. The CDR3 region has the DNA TGTGCCAGCAGCCATTCCTACAATGAGCAGTTCTTC.

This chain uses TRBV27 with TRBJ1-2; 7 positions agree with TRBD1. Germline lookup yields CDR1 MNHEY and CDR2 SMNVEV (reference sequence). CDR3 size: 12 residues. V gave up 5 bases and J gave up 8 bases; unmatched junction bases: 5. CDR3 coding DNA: TGTGCCAGCAGTCCGACAGGGTCAGGCTACACCTTC. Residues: CASSPTGSGYTF.

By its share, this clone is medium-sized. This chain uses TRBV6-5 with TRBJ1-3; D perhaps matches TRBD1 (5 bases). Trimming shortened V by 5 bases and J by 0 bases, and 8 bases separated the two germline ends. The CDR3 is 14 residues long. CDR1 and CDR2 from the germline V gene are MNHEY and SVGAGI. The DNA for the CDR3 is TGTGCCAGCAGTCAAGGGGACTCTGGAAACACCATATATTTT. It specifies CASSQGDSGNTIYF.

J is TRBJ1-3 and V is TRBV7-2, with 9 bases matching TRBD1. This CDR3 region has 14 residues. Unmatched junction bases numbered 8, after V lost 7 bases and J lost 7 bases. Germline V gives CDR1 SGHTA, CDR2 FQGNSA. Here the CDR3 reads CASTGTGLRNTIYF. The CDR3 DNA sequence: TGTGCCAGCACCGGGACAGGGCTGCGGAACACCATATATTTT.

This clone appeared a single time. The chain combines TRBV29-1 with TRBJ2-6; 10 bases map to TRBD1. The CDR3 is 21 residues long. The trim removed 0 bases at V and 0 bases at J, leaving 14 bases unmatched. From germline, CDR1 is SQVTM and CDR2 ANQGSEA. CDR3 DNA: TGCAGCGTTGAAGAAGCCGTCTCCACGACAGGGGGCAACTCTGGGGCCAACGTCCTGACTTTC. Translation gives CSVEEAVSTTGGNSGANVLTF.

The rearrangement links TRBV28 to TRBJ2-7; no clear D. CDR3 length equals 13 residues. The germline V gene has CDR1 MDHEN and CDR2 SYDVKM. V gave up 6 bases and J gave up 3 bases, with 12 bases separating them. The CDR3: CASSRGLIYEQYF. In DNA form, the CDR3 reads TGTGCCAGCAGCCGAGGCCTCATCTACGAGCAGTACTTC.

This chain's CDR3 is CASSLGQFTEAFF. The CDR3 coding sequence is TGTGCCAGCAGTTTAGGACAGTTCACTGAAGCTTTCTTT. The rearrangement joins TRBV27 to TRBJ1-1, with D perhaps TRBD1 (6 bases). CDR1 and CDR2 (germline): MNHEY, SMNVEV (reference sequence). This CDR3 comprises 13 residues. The germline V and J ends were trimmed by 2 bases and 4 bases, with 8 bases remaining between them.

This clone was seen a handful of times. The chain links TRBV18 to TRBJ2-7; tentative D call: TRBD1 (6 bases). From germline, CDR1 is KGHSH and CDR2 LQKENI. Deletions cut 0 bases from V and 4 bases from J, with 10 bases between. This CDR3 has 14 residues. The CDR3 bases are TGTGCCAGCTCACCACCCGACAGGAGATACGAGCAGTACTTC. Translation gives CASSPPDRRYEQYF.

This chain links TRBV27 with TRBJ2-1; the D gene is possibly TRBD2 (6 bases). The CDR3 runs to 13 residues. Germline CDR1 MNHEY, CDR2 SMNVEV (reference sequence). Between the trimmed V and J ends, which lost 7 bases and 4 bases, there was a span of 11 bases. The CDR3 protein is CASTRGGYNEQFF. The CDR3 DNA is TGTGCCAGCACGCGGGGCGGTTACAATGAGCAGTTCTTC.

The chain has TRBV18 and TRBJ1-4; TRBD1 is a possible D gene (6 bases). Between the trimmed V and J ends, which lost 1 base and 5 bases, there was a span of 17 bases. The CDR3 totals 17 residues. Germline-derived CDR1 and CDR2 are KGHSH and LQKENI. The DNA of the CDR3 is TGTGCCAGCTCACCACAAGGTGGGGGCGTGGGAAATGAAAAACTGTTTTTT. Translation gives CASSPQGGGVGNEKLFF. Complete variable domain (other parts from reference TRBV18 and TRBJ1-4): NAGVMQNPRHLVRRRGQEARLRCSPMKGHSHVYWYRQLPEEGLKFMVYLQKENIIDESGMPKERFSAEFPKEGPSILRIQQVVRGDSAAYFCASSPQGGGVGNEKLFFGSGTQLSVL.

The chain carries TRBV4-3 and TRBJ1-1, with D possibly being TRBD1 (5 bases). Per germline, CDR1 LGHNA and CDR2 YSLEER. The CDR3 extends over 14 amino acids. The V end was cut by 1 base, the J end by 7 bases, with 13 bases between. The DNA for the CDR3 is TGCGCCAGCAGCCAAGTATATCAGGGAAGTGAAGCTTTCTTT. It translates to CASSQVYQGSEAFF.

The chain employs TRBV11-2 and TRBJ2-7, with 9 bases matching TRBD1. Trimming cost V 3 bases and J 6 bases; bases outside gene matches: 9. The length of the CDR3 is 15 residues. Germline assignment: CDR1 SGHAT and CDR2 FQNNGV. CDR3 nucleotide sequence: TGTGCCAGCAGCTTTTCCGGGACAGGGACGAGCGAGCAGTACTTC. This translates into CASSFSGTGTSEQYF.

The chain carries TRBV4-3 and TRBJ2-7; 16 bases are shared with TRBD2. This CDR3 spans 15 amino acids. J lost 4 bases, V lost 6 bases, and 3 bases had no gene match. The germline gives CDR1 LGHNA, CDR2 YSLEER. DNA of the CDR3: TGCGCCAGCAGATTGGGACTAGCGGGGGGGTACGAGCAGTACTTC. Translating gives CASRLGLAGGYEQYF.

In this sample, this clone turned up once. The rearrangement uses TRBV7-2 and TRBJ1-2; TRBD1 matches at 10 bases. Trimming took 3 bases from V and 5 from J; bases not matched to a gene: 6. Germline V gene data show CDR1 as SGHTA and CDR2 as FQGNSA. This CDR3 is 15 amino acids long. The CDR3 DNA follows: TGTGCCAGCAGCTTGTGGGACAGGGGAGGGTATGGCTACACCTTC. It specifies CASSLWDRGGYGYTF.

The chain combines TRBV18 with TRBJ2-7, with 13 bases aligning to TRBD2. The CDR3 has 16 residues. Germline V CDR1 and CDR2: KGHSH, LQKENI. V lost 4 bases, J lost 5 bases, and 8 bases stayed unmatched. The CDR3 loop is CASSLTLAGGENEQYF. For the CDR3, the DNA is TGTGCCAGCTCACTCACACTAGCGGGAGGGGAGAACGAGCAGTACTTC.

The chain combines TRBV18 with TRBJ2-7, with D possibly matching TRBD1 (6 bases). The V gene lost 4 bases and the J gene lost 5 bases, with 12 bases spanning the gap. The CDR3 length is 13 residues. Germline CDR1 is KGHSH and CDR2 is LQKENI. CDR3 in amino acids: CASSHTDSNEQYF. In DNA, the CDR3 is TGTGCCAGCTCACATACGGACAGTAACGAGCAGTACTTC.

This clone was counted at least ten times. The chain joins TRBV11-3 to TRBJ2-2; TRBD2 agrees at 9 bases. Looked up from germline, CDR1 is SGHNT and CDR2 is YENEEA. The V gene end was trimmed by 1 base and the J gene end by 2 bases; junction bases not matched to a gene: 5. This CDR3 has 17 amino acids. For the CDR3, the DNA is TGTGCCAGCAGCTTAGGAGCGACTAGCGGTAACACCGGGGAGCTGTTTTTT. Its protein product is CASSLGATSGNTGELFF. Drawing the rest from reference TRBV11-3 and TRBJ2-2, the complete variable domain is EAGVVQSPRYKIIEKKQPVAFWCNPISGHNTLYWYLQNLGQGPELLIRYENEEAVDDSQLPKDRFSAERLKGVDSTLKIQPAELGDSAVYLCASSLGATSGNTGELFFGEGSRLTVL.

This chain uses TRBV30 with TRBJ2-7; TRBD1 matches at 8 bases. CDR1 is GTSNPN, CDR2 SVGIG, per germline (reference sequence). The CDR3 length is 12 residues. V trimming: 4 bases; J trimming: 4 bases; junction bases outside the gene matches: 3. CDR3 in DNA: TGTGCCTGGACAGGGGGCGGGTACGAGCAGTACTTC. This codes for CAWTGGGYEQYF.

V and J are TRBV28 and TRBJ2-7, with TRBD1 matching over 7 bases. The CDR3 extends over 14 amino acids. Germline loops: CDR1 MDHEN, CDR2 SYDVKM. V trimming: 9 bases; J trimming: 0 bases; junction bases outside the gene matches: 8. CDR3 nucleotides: TGTGCCAGGCGAGAGACAGGGCGCTCCTACGAGCAGTACTTC. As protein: CARRETGRSYEQYF.

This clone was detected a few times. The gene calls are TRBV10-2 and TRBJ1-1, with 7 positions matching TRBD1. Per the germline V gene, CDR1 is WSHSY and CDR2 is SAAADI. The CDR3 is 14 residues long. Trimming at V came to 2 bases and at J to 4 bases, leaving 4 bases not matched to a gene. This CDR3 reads CASSEKTGVTEAFF. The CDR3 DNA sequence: TGCGCCAGCAGTGAGAAAACAGGGGTCACTGAAGCTTTCTTT.

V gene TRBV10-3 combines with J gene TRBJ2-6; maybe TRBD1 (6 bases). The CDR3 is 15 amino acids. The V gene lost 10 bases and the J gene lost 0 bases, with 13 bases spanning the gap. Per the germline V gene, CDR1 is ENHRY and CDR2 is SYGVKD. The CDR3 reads CATHRESSGANVLTF. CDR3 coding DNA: TGTGCCACCCACAGGGAGAGCTCTGGGGCCAACGTCCTGACTTTC.

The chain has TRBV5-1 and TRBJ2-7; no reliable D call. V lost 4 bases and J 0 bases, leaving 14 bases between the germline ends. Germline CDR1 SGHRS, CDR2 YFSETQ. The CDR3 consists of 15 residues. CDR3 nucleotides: TGCGCCAGCAGCCCCACCGCGGCGGCCTCCTACGAGCAGTACTTC. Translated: CASSPTAAASYEQYF.

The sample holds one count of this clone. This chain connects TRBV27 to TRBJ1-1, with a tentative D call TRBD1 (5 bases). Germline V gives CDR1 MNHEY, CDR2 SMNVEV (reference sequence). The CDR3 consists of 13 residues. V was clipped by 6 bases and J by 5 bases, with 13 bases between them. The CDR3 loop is CASRGQGGTEAFF. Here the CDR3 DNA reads TGTGCCAGCAGGGGCCAGGGAGGGACTGAAGCTTTCTTT.

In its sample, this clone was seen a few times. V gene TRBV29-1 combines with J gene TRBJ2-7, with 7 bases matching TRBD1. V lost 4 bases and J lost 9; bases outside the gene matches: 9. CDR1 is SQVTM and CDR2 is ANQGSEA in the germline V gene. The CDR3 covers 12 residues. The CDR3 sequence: CSVGIDRELQYF. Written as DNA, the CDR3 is TGCAGCGTTGGAATAGACAGGGAATTGCAGTACTTC.

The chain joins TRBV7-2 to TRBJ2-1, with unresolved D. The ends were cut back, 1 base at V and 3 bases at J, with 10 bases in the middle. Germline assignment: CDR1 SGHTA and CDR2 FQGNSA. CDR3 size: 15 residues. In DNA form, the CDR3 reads TGTGCCAGCAGCTTAGGAGCCGCATTCTACAATGAGCAGTTCTTC. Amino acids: CASSLGAAFYNEQFF.